These T cell receptor beta chains were read from a single sample in a study of blood T cell repertoires in COVID-19. TCRdb's copy holds only in-frame clones and misses some; the assay was immunoSEQ multiplex PCR. The sample contains under 95,000 clones, about 83% of which appear only once. Sequencing used peripheral blood. The receptors were gathered from a woman between 65 and 79 years old with acute or convalescent COVID-19. CDR3s include the opening cysteine and the closing phenylalanine or tryptophan.

>TRBJ1-2|TRBV3-1/TRBV3-2
CASSQQGTGSDGYTF
>TRBJ1-4|TRBV19
CASSYRDSYNEKLFF
>TRBJ2-1|TRBV10-2
CASSETSGGTKWTIDEQFF
>TRBJ1-1|TRBV27
CASSFREEFPAFF
>TRBJ1-2|TRBV2
CASSESPGVSYTF
>TRBJ2-1|TRBV25-1
CASSSLEISYNEQFF
>TRBJ1-1|TRBV2
CASQTAGDTEAFF
>TRBJ1-5|TRBV19
CASSIANGFGNQPQHF
>TRBJ1-1|TRBV5-8
CASSPGGGNTEAFF
>TRBJ1-6|TRBV5-1
CASSLQGEGSPLHF
>TRBJ2-1|TRBV29-1
CSVIGTSGRSSYNEQFF
>TRBJ1-3|TRBV15
CATSRGWGDSGNTIYF
>TRBJ1-2|TRBV3-1/TRBV3-2
CASSQTDNYGYTF
>TRBJ2-1|TRBV6-5
CASSYGGGYNEQFF
>TRBJ1-3|TRBV30
CAFQGTAVGNTIYF
>TRBJ1-1|TRBV6-5
CASSTRGYTEAFF
>TRBJ1-1|TRBV5-1
CASTLDKSDTEAFF
>TRBJ1-6|TRBV2
CASISAGDSPLHF
>TRBJ2-2|TRBV5-1
CASSLREYSTGELFF
>TRBJ1-5|TRBV28
CASRIQRTGYQPQHF
>TRBJ2-3|TRBV7-3
CASSRGGGRTDTQYF
>TRBJ2-1|TRBV9
CASSSSGGDPYYNEQFF
>TRBJ2-1|TRBV11-2
CASTQRDRAYNEQFF
>TRBJ2-1|TRBV5-1
CASSLGQGDEQFF
>TRBJ2-3|TRBV28
CATRLRGYTDTQYF
>TRBJ1-1|TRBV30
CAWSPLTGYTEAFF
>TRBJ1-1|TRBV10-3
CAISAQANTEAFF
>TRBJ1-1|TRBV5-8
CASSLAGDRMNTEAFF
>TRBJ1-1|TRBV6-6
CASSFPTQNTEAFF
>TRBJ1-4|TRBV28
CASSFGDSPNEKLFF
>TRBJ1-1|TRBV19
CASSILLNTEAFF